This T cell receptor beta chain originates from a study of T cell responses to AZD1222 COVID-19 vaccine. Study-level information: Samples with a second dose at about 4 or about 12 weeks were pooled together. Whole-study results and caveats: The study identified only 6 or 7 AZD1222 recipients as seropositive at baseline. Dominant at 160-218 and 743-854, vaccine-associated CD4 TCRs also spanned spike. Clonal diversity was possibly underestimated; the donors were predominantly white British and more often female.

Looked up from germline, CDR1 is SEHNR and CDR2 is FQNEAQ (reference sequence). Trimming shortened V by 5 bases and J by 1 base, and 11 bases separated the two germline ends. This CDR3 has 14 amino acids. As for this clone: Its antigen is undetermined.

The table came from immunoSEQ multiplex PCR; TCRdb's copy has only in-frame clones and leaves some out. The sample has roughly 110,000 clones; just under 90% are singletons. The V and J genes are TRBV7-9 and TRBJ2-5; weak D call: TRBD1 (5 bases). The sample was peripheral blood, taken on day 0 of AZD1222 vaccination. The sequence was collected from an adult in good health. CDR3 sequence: CASSPQVLQETQYF. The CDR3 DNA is TGTGCCAGCAGCCCACAGGTGCTCCAAGAGACCCAGTACTTC.